The next 9 T cell receptor beta chains were all read from a single sample in a study of Ad26.COV2.S vaccination and SARS-CoV-2 variants. The treatment was: roughly 19 received Ad26.COV2.S at low or high dose, single or two shots; about 5 received placebo; per-sample allocation not given. Samples were taken on day 63 after the first vaccine or placebo injection. Measured with immunoSEQ multiplex PCR; TCRdb has only the in-frame clones, and not every one. The sample consists of about 320,000 clones, around 90% of them appearing once. The sequences come from peripheral blood, collected in a trial of Ad26.COV2.S vaccine versus placebo. Every receptor here comes from a person aged 18-60 years who received the Ad26.COV2.S COVID-19 vaccine or a placebo.

The chain combines TRBV4-3 with TRBJ1-2; possible D gene TRBD1, 5 bases. This CDR3 is 16 amino acids long. The germline V gene has CDR1 LGHNA and CDR2 YSLEER. Trimming took off 0 bases at V and 6 bases at J, with 17 bases between the two ends. The CDR3 bases are TGCGCCAGCAGCCAAGAGGGGATGCAGGGCGGGAATGGCTACACCTTC. Its translation: CASSQEGMQGGNGYTF.

The chain recombines TRBV6-5 with TRBJ1-6; 7 bases map to TRBD1. CDR1 is MNHEY and CDR2 is SVGAGI in the germline V gene. V was pared by 9 bases and J by 6 bases, with 5 bases of the junction left unmatched. CDR3 size: 13 residues. CDR3 protein: CASYAGGNSPLHF. The CDR3 bases are TGTGCCAGTTACGCAGGGGGTAATTCACCCCTCCACTTT.

This chain joins TRBV5-6 and TRBJ1-1, with D possibly TRBD1 on 5 matching bases. Trimming took off 0 bases at V and 3 bases at J, with 12 bases between the two ends. CDR3 length: 15 amino acids. Germline CDR1 reads SGHDT; CDR2 reads YYEEEE. The CDR3 region is CASSLGTGPYTEAFF. CDR3 DNA sequence: TGTGCCAGCAGCTTGGGGACGGGGCCCTACACTGAAGCTTTCTTT.

The V gene is TRBV4-1, the J gene TRBJ1-5; a weak D match, TRBD1 (5 bases). The CDR3 is 15 amino acids. Germline CDR1 is MGHRA and CDR2 is YSYEKL. V lost 4 bases, J lost 8 bases, and 18 bases lay in between. CDR3 nucleotide sequence: TGCGCCAGCAGCCGTTGGGACGGTATTTTTGAGCCCCAGCATTTT. Translation: CASSRWDGIFEPQHF.

This clone came up a few times. The chain recombines TRBV5-1 with TRBJ2-7; TRBD2 is a possible D gene (5 bases). The V end lost 4 bases, the J end lost 7 bases, and 18 bases lay between the germline ends. CDR1 SGHRS and CDR2 YFSETQ come from the germline V gene. There are 14 residues in the CDR3. CDR3 nucleotide sequence: TGCGCCAGCAGCCCCTCCAGTTCCACGGGGGAGCAGTACTTC. This codes for CASSPSSSTGEQYF.

V usage is TRBV9 and J usage is TRBJ1-4; no firm D call. The germline V gene has CDR1 SGDLS and CDR2 YYNGEE. The CDR3 runs 14 residues. V lost 3 bases to trimming and J lost 8 bases, with 14 bases between them. CDR3 region: CASSGPGLEEKLFF. The CDR3 coding sequence is TGTGCCAGCAGCGGGCCGGGATTAGAGGAAAAACTGTTTTTT.

Here the CDR3 DNA reads TGTGCCATCAGTGATGGGACGTCCCCCGCCTACGAGCAGTACTTC. The encoded protein is CAISDGTSPAYEQYF. J is TRBJ2-7 and V is TRBV10-3; TRBD1 or TRBD2 may be the D gene (5 bases each). CDR3 length equals 15 residues. The germline V gene has CDR1 ENHRY and CDR2 SYGVKD. The germline V and J ends were trimmed by 3 bases and 2 bases, with 14 bases remaining between them.

The J gene is TRBJ2-2, the V gene TRBV9, with 16 bases identical to TRBD2. After removal of 2 bases from V and 4 bases from J, the junction contained 2 bases not matched to a gene. The CDR3 consists of 17 residues. Germline V lookup: CDR1 SGDLS, CDR2 YYNGEE. The DNA of the CDR3 is TGTGCCAGCAGCGTGGGACTAGCGGGAGGGTTCACCGGGGAGCTGTTTTTT. It encodes CASSVGLAGGFTGELFF.

This clone turned up a few times. The CDR3 coding sequence is TGTGCCAGCAGCTATTACACCGACCAAGAGACCCAGTACTTC. Protein sequence: CASSYYTDQETQYF. The chain joins TRBV7-2 to TRBJ2-5; D remains unclear. Germline-derived CDR1 and CDR2 are SGHTA and FQGNSA. The CDR3 contains 14 residues. V dropped 4 bases and J dropped 0 bases, with 9 bases sitting between them.